The 32 T cell receptor beta chains reported below all come from one sample, sequenced in a study of cytomegalovirus exposure and HLA in healthy donors. The PCR contained 60 Vbeta and 13 Jbeta primers. Libraries were prepared by immunoSEQ multiplex PCR; TCRdb keeps only in-frame clonotypes and omits some of them. Here the sample spans around 80,000 clones, around 60% being singletons. Sequencing was done on a sample of PBMCs. The receptors stem from a male donor in good health and CMV-seropositive.

This chain connects TRBV28 to TRBJ2-7; 8 bases map to TRBD2. V shed 4 bases, J shed 5 bases, and the junction held 7 bases outside the gene matches. CDR1 is MDHEN, CDR2 SYDVKM, per germline. The CDR3 totals 14 residues. In nucleotides, the CDR3 is TGTGCCAGCAGTTCGTCGGGGGGGCGTGACGAGCAGTACTTC. Protein: CASSSSGGRDEQYF. Full variable domain (missing parts from reference TRBV28 and TRBJ2-7): DVKVTQSSRYLVKRTGEKVFLECVQDMDHENMFWYRQDPGLGLRLIYFSYDVKMKEKGDIPEGYSVSREKKERFSLILESASTNQTSMYLCASSSSGGRDEQYFGPGTRLTVT.

The chain combines TRBV27 with TRBJ1-5; 9 nucleotides agree with TRBD1. The germline gives CDR1 MNHEY, CDR2 SMNVEV (reference sequence). Trimming cost V 6 bases and J 2 bases; bases outside gene matches: 11. CDR3 size: 17 residues. CDR3 protein: CASSTSRDRARNQPQHF. CDR3 in DNA: TGTGCCAGCAGCACCAGCCGGGACAGGGCCCGCAATCAGCCCCAGCATTTT.

The V gene is TRBV29-1, the J gene TRBJ1-1; possibly TRBD1 for D (6 bases). The CDR3 is 13 amino acids. Deletions cut 7 bases from V and 0 bases from J, with 12 bases between. Germline CDR1 reads SQVTM; CDR2 reads ANQGSEA. The CDR3 nucleotides are TGCAGCGCTGGAACAGGGATGAACACTGAAGCTTTCTTT. Its protein product is CSAGTGMNTEAFF.

This clone was counted a single time. The rearrangement joins TRBV7-9 to TRBJ1-1, with D possibly being TRBD1 (5 bases). This CDR3 is 12 amino acids long. The germline V gene encodes CDR1 SEHNR and CDR2 FQNEAQ (reference sequence). V lost 8 bases to trimming and J lost 6 bases, with 13 bases between them. The CDR3 DNA reads as TGTGCCAGCCGACGGGGGGGTGCTGAAGCTTTCTTT. Translated: CASRRGGAEAFF.

The CDR3, as DNA: TGTGCCAGCAGCGCCGACAGGAGGATTAGGGCCGGGGAGCTGTTTTTT. Its protein product is CASSADRRIRAGELFF. V usage is TRBV11-1 and J usage is TRBJ2-2; weak D call: TRBD1 (6 bases). Trimming stripped 5 bases from V and 6 bases from J, with 19 bases between. The CDR3 spans 16 residues. In germline, CDR1 is SGHAT, CDR2 FQDESV (reference sequence).

The gene calls are TRBV18 and TRBJ2-7; TRBD2 might be the D (6 bases). CDR1 KGHSH and CDR2 LQKENI come from the germline V gene. CDR3 length equals 13 residues. V was clipped by 3 bases and J by 3 bases, with 9 bases between them. The CDR3 DNA reads as TGTGCCAGCTCACCGGCTAGCGACTACGAGCAGTACTTC. Its translation is CASSPASDYEQYF.

J is TRBJ1-2 and V is TRBV7-2; the match to TRBD1 covers 7 bases. CDR3 length equals 16 residues. V dropped 0 bases and J dropped 8; count of bases not matched to a gene: 12. The germline V gene has CDR1 SGHTA and CDR2 FQGNSA. The CDR3: CASSLAGRGNSGGYTF. The CDR3 region has the DNA TGTGCCAGCAGCTTAGCCGGCAGGGGGAATAGTGGCGGCTACACCTTC.

The sample holds a few counts of this clone. The genes are TRBV18 and TRBJ2-1; D is perhaps TRBD1 (5 bases). V lost 0 bases and J lost 8, with 11 bases in between. This CDR3 region has 14 residues. Germline lookup yields CDR1 KGHSH and CDR2 LQKENI. Here the CDR3 DNA reads TGTGCCAGCTCACCACCCTCCAGGGCAGATGAGCAGTTCTTC. Its translation is CASSPPSRADEQFF.

The chain carries TRBV6-6 and TRBJ2-2; 8 nucleotides align to TRBD2. CDR1 and CDR2 from the germline V gene are MNHNY and SVGAGI (reference sequence). With 4 bases clipped from V and 4 bases from J, the junction kept 5 bases outside the gene matches. This CDR3 region has 15 residues. DNA of the CDR3: TGTGCCAGCAGTTCGCGGGGGGAAGCCACCGGGGAGCTGTTTTTT. It encodes CASSSRGEATGELFF.

This chain links TRBV5-1 with TRBJ1-2; TRBD1 might be the D (5 bases). Looked up from germline, CDR1 is SGHRS and CDR2 is YFSETQ. CDR3 length: 13 amino acids. Between the trimmed V and J ends, which lost 4 bases and 6 bases, there was a span of 13 bases. The CDR3 region has the DNA TGCGCCAGCAGCGCTCAGGGTGTCCATGGCTACACCTTC. Translation gives CASSAQGVHGYTF.

J is TRBJ2-1 and V is TRBV6-5, with a weak D call TRBD1 (6 bases). Germline V gene sequence: CDR1 MNHEY, CDR2 SVGAGI. Trimming removed 6 bases from V and 5 bases from J, with 14 bases in between. This CDR3 contains 14 residues. DNA for the CDR3: TGTGCCAGCAGAGACCCGGACAGCGACAATGAGCAGTTCTTC. It translates to CASRDPDSDNEQFF.

This clone has only a few counts. V and J are TRBV9 and TRBJ1-5; D not certain. Deletions cut 10 bases from V and 6 bases from J, with 17 bases between. The length of the CDR3 is 13 residues. Germline CDR1 and CDR2: SGDLS and YYNGEE. The CDR3 bases are TGTGCCGGTTCCCGAAGGTCGGGTCAGCCCCAGCATTTT. It specifies CAGSRRSGQPQHF. The full variable domain, with the rest looked up from reference TRBV9 and TRBJ1-5, is DSGVTQTPKHLITATGQRVTLRCSPRSGDLSVYWYQQSLDQGLQFLIQYYNGEERAKGNILERFSAQQFPDLHSELNLSSLELGDSALYFCAGSRRSGQPQHFGDGTRLSIL.

The chain is built from TRBV7-2 and TRBJ2-7; maybe TRBD2 (6 bases). Trimming removed 1 base from V and 2 bases from J, with 12 bases in between. The length of the CDR3 is 15 residues. The V gene's germline CDR1 is SGHTA and CDR2 FQGNSA. The CDR3 DNA reads as TGTGCCAGCAGCTTAGGACTAGATTCGGCCTACGAGCAGTACTTC. Translation: CASSLGLDSAYEQYF. The full variable domain, rest sourced from reference TRBV7-2 and TRBJ2-7, is GAGVSQSPSNKVTEKGKDVELRCDPISGHTALYWYRQSLGQGLEFLIYFQGNSAPDKSGLPSDRFSAERTGGSVSTLTIQRTQQEDSAVYLCASSLGLDSAYEQYFGPGTRLTVT.

The rearrangement uses TRBV5-1 and TRBJ2-2; D uncertain. Germline V gene lookup returns CDR1 SGHRS and CDR2 YFSETQ. Between the trimmed V and J ends, which lost 1 base and 2 bases, there was a span of 6 bases. The CDR3 sequence is 14 residues long. The CDR3 bases are TGCGCCAGCAGCTTGAACAGAAACACCGGGGAGCTGTTTTTT. Translation gives CASSLNRNTGELFF.

The rearrangement links TRBV5-5 to TRBJ2-1, with a tentative D call TRBD1 (6 bases). There are 17 residues in the CDR3. CDR1 and CDR2 (germline): SGHKS, YYEKEE (reference sequence). V lost 4 bases to trimming and J lost 1 base, with 18 bases between them. The CDR3 spells CASSRPEDSQSYNEQFF. The CDR3 DNA reads TGTGCCAGCAGCCGACCGGAGGACAGTCAGTCCTACAATGAGCAGTTCTTC.

The chain links TRBV4-3 to TRBJ2-7, with a possible D match to TRBD2 (6 bases). This CDR3 has 14 residues. Germline loops: CDR1 LGHNA, CDR2 YSLEER. Trimming removed 0 bases from V and 4 bases from J, with 10 bases in between. The CDR3: CASSQDVGGYEQYF. The DNA of the CDR3 is TGCGCCAGCAGCCAAGATGTCGGGGGATACGAGCAGTACTTC.

This clone is judged medium-sized (0.01 to 0.1%). The rearrangement links TRBV7-9 to TRBJ1-1, with D tentatively TRBD1 (6 bases). This CDR3 region has 15 residues. The germline V gene has CDR1 SEHNR and CDR2 FQNEAQ (reference sequence). Trimming removed 5 bases at V and 5 bases at J, with 18 bases between. CDR3 sequence: CASSPKNRVGTEAFF. Here the CDR3 DNA reads TGTGCCAGCAGCCCGAAGAACAGGGTGGGTACTGAAGCTTTCTTT.

The chain recombines TRBV4-3 with TRBJ1-5, with D possibly being TRBD1 (5 bases). The V gene's germline CDR1 is LGHNA and CDR2 YSLEER. The V end was cut by 2 bases, the J end by 5 bases, with 7 bases between. The CDR3 loop spans 13 amino acids. This chain's CDR3 is CASSQLQDQPQHF. DNA of the CDR3: TGCGCCAGCAGCCAACTACAGGATCAGCCCCAGCATTTT.

The rearrangement joins TRBV6-5 to TRBJ1-1, with no clear D. Germline values: CDR1 MNHEY, CDR2 SVGAGI. The CDR3 spans 12 residues. The V end lost 8 bases, the J end lost 4 bases, and 11 bases lay between the germline ends. The CDR3 coding sequence is TGTGCCAGCGCTCCGGTTTTCACTGAAGCTTTCTTT. It encodes CASAPVFTEAFF.

This clone was found once. CDR3 residues: CASIPGQGQPQHF. The CDR3 DNA reads TGTGCCAGCATACCCGGACAGGGACAGCCCCAGCATTTT. The gene calls are TRBV6-1 and TRBJ1-5; 8 bases line up with TRBD1. Germline V lookup: CDR1 MNHNS, CDR2 SASEGT. Trimming took 7 bases from V and 7 from J; bases not matched to a gene: 6. CDR3 length: 13 residues.

The chain employs TRBV13 and TRBJ2-7, with a weak D call TRBD1 (5 bases). Germline lookup yields CDR1 PRHDT and CDR2 FYEKMQ (reference sequence). The CDR3 sequence is 13 residues long. V lost 5 bases and J lost 1, with 9 bases in between. The DNA of the CDR3 is TGTGCCAGCAGCCCCGCAGGGTCCTACGAGCAGTACTTC. As protein: CASSPAGSYEQYF. The entire variable domain, with the rest obtained from reference TRBV13 and TRBJ2-7, is as follows: AAGVIQSPRHLIKEKRETATLKCYPIPRHDTVYWYQQGPGQDPQFLISFYEKMQSDKGSIPDRFSAQQFSDYHSELNMSSLELGDSALYFCASSPAGSYEQYFGPGTRLTVT.

The genes are TRBV10-3 and TRBJ2-5; TRBD2 matches 7 bases. The germline V gene encodes CDR1 ENHRY and CDR2 SYGVKD. The V gene end was trimmed by 3 bases and the J gene end by 2 bases; junction bases not matched to a gene: 3. The CDR3 sequence is 14 residues long. The CDR3 bases are TGTGCCATCAGTGATTTGGGGGGGCAAGAGACCCAGTACTTC. Amino acids: CAISDLGGQETQYF.

The table lists this clone with a few counts. V gene TRBV5-1 combines with J gene TRBJ2-5; possibly TRBD1 for D (5 bases). The CDR3 covers 14 residues. Germline V gene data show CDR1 as SGHRS and CDR2 as YFSETQ. Trimming stripped 4 bases from V and 2 bases from J, with 12 bases between. The chain's CDR3 is CASSPGMRQETQYF. DNA of the CDR3: TGCGCCAGCAGCCCAGGGATGAGGCAAGAGACCCAGTACTTC.

Here the CDR3 DNA reads TGTGCCAGCAGTGGGGGACTCCAGAACACTGAAGCTTTCTTT. This encodes CASSGGLQNTEAFF. The chain uses TRBV2 and TRBJ1-1; possibly TRBD1 for D (5 bases). The V end lost 4 bases, the J end lost 1 base, and 10 bases lay between the germline ends. From germline, CDR1 is SNHLY and CDR2 FYNNEI. The CDR3 spans 14 residues.

There are a few counts of this clone. The V call is TRBV9, the J call TRBJ2-7; 7 bases agree with TRBD2. The CDR3 runs to 15 residues. The germline V gene encodes CDR1 SGDLS and CDR2 YYNGEE. Trimming removed 4 bases from V and 3 bases from J; junction bases left unmatched: 10. The CDR3: CASSQGISGFYEQYF. CDR3 bases: TGTGCCAGCAGCCAAGGAATTAGCGGGTTCTACGAGCAGTACTTC.

V usage is TRBV11-2 and J usage is TRBJ1-5, with 7 bases that match TRBD1. V lost 3 bases, J lost 0 bases, and 2 bases stayed unmatched. The CDR3 sequence is 15 residues long. Germline V lookup: CDR1 SGHAT, CDR2 FQNNGV. CDR3: CASSLGQYSNQPQHF. The CDR3 DNA reads TGTGCCAGCAGCTTGGGACAGTATAGCAATCAGCCCCAGCATTTT.

The V and J genes are TRBV19 and TRBJ1-3; D perhaps matches TRBD1 (6 bases). This CDR3 comprises 16 residues. Per germline, CDR1 LNHDA and CDR2 SQIVND (reference sequence). Trimming pared 5 bases from V and 0 bases from J, leaving 14 bases between. DNA of the CDR3: TGTGCCAGTAGTCCCGACAGGACCGTCTCTGGAAACACCATATATTTT. Encoded protein: CASSPDRTVSGNTIYF.

The rearrangement links TRBV7-8 to TRBJ2-1; 12 nucleotides agree with TRBD2. The CDR3 runs to 20 residues. The ends lost 6 bases at V and 2 bases at J; junction bases unmatched: 17. Germline-derived CDR1 and CDR2 are SGHVS and FQNEAQ. CDR3 bases: TGTGCCAGCAGTTATGGGTCTAGCGGGGGGGCGGCAAGCCCCTACAATGAGCAGTTCTTC. Translating gives CASSYGSSGGAASPYNEQFF.

In DNA form, the CDR3 reads TGTGCCACCTCACAGGGGTGGGAAAAACTGTTTTTT. Protein sequence: CATSQGWEKLFF. This rearrangement joins TRBV19 to TRBJ1-4; TRBD1 matches 7 bases. Germline CDR1 and CDR2: LNHDA and SQIVND (reference sequence). The CDR3 is 12 residues long. J was trimmed by 8 bases and V by 10 bases; bases with no gene match: 7. The whole variable domain, filled in from reference TRBV19 and TRBJ1-4, reads DGGITQSPKYLFRKEGQNVTLSCEQNLNHDAMYWYRQDPGQGLRLIYYSQIVNDFQKGDIAEGYSVSREKKESFPLTVTSAQKNPTAFYLCATSQGWEKLFFGSGTQLSVL.

The J gene is TRBJ1-1, the V gene TRBV28, with D hard to call. The CDR3 has 15 residues. The V gene lost 3 bases and the J gene lost 0 bases, with 11 bases spanning the gap. Germline CDR1 is MDHEN and CDR2 is SYDVKM. CDR3 residues: CASSLNTDMNTEAFF. The CDR3 DNA sequence: TGTGCCAGCAGTTTGAATACAGATATGAACACTGAAGCTTTCTTT.

The rearrangement joins TRBV12-2 to TRBJ1-5. TRBV12-2 is a pseudogene segment. This CDR3 comprises 17 residues. The CDR3, as DNA: TGTGCAAGTCGCCTCCGAGGTCGGCAAAATGTGGATCAGCCCCAGCATTTT. Its translation: CASRLRGRQNVDQPQHF.

The V gene is TRBV5-1, the J gene TRBJ2-4, with D possibly TRBD2 on 7 matching bases. CDR3 length equals 17 residues. From germline, CDR1 is SGHRS and CDR2 YFSETQ. V shed 0 bases and J shed 8 bases, with 21 bases lying between them. The CDR3 spells CASSLGKRGHGIDIQYF. CDR3 sequence (DNA): TGCGCCAGCAGCTTGGGGAAGCGGGGACACGGGATAGACATTCAGTACTTC.